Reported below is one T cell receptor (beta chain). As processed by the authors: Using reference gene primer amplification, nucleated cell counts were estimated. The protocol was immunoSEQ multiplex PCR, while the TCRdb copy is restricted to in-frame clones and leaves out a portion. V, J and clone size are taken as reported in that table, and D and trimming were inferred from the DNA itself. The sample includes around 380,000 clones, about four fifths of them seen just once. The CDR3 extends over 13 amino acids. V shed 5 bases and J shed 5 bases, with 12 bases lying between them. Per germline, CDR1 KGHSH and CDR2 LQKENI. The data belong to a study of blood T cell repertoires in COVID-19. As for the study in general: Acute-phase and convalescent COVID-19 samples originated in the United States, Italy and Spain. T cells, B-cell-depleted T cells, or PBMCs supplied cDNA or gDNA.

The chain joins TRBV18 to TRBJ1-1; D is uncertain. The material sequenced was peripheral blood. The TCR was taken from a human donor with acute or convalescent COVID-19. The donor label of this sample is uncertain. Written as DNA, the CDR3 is TGTGCCAGCTCAGGACTGGACGGGACTGAAGCTTTCTTT. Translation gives CASSGLDGTEAFF.